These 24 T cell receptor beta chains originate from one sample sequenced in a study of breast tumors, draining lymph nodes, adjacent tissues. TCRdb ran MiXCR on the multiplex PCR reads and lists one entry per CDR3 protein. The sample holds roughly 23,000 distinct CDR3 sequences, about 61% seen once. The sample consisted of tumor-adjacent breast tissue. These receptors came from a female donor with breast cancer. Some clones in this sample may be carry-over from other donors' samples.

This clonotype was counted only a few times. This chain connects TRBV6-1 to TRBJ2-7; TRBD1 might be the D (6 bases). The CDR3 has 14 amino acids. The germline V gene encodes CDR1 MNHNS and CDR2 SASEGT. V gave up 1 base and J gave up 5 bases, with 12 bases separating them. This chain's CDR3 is CASSEVRTENEQYF. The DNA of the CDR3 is TGTGCCAGCAGTGAAGTTAGGACAGAGAACGAGCAGTACTTC.

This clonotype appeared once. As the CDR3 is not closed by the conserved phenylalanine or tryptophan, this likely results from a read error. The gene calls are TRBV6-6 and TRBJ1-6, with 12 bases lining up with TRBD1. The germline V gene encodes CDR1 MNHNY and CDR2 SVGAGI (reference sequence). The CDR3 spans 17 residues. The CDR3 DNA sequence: TGTGCTAGCAGTTACGGGACAGGGGGCGTCGGTAAGTCACCCCTCCACGTT. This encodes CASSYGTGGVGKSPLHV.

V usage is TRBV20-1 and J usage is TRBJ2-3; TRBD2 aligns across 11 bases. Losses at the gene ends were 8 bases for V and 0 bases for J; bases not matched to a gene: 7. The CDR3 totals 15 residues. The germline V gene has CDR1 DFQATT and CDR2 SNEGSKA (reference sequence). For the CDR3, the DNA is TGCAGTCGGACTAGCGGGTTCACTAGCACAGATACGCAGTATTTT. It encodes CSRTSGFTSTDTQYF.

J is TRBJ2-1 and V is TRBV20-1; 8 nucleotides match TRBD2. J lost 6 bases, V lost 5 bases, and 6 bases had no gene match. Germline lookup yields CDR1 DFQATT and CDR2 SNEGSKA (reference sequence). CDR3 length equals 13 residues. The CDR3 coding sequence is TGCAGTGCTCGAGCGGGAGATTTCAATGAGCAGTTCTTC. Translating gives CSARAGDFNEQFF.

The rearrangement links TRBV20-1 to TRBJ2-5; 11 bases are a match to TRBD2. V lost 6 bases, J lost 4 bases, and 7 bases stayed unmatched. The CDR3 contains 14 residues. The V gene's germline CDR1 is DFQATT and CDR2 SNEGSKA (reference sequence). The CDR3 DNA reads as TGCAGTGCCCTGGGACTAGCGGACGGAGAGACCCAGTACTTC. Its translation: CSALGLADGETQYF.

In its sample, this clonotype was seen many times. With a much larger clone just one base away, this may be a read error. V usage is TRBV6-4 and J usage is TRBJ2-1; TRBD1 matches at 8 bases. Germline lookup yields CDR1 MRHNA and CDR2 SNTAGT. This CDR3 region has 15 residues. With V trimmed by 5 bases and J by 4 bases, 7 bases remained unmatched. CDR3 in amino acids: CASSQGTGEYNEQFF. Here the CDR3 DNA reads TGTGCCAGCAGTCAGGGGACAGGTGAATACAATGAGCAGTTCTTC.

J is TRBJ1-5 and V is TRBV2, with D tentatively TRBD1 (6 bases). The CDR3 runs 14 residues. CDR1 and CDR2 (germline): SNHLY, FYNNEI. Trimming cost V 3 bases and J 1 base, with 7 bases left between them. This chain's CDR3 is CASSERGSNQPQHF. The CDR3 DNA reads TGTGCCAGCAGTGAGAGGGGGAGCAATCAGCCCCAGCATTTT. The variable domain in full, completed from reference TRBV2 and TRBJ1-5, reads EPEVTQTPSHQVTQMGQEVILRCVPISNHLYFYWYRQILGQKVEFLVSFYNNEISEKSEIFDDQFSVERPDGSNFTLKIRSTKLEDSAMYFCASSERGSNQPQHFGDGTRLSIL.

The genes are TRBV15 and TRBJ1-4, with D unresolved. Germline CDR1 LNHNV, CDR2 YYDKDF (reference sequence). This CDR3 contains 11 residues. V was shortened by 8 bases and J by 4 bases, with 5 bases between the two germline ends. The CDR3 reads CATGSNEKLFF. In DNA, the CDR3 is TGTGCCACCGGGAGTAATGAAAAACTGTTTTTT.

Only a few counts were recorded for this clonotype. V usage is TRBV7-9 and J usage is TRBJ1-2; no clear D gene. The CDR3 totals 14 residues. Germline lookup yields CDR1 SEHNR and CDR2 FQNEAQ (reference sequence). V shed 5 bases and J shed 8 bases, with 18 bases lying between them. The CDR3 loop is CASSGLAGAGGYTF. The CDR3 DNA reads TGTGCCAGCAGCGGACTAGCGGGCGCGGGCGGCTACACCTTC.

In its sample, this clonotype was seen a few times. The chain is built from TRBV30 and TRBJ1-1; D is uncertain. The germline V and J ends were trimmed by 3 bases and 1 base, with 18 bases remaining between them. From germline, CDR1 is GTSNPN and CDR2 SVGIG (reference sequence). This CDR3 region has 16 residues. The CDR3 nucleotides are TGTGCCTGGAGGGTTAGTGGCAGAAAGGGGAACACTGAAGCTTTCTTT. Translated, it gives CAWRVSGRKGNTEAFF.

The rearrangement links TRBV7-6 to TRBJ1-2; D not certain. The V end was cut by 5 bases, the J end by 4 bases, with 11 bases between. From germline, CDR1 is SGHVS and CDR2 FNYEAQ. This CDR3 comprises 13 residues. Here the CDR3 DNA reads TGTGCCAGCAGCCCCGACCAAACCTATGGCTACACCTTC. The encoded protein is CASSPDQTYGYTF.

The CDR3 DNA reads as TGCGCCAGCAGCTTGCAGGCAGTTCCTGGGGCCAACGTCCTGACTTTC. Its protein product is CASSLQAVPGANVLTF. V is TRBV5-1 and J is TRBJ2-6; the D is unclear. Germline V CDR1 and CDR2: SGHRS, YFSETQ. This CDR3 is built from 16 residues. The germline V and J ends were trimmed by 1 base and 2 bases, with 10 bases remaining between them.

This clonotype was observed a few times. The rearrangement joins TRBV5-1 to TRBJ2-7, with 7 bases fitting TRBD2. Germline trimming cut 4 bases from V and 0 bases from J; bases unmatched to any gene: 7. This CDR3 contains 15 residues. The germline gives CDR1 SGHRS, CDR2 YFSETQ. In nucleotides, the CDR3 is TGCGCCAGCAGCCGGGGGGACGGGAGCTCCTACGAGCAGTACTTC. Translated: CASSRGDGSSYEQYF.

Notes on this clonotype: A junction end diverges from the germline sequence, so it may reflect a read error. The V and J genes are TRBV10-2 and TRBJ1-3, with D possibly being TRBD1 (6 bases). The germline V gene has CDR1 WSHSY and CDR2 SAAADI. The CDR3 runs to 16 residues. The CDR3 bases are TGTGCCAGCTCGGAAGCGACAGGTACCTCTGGAAACACCATATATTTT. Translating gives CASSEATGTSGNTIYF.

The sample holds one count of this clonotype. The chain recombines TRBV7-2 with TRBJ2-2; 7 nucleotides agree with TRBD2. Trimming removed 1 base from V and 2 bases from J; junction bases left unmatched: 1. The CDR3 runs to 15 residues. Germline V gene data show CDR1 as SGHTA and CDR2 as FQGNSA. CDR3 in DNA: TGTGCCAGCAGCTTAGGGGACTACAACACCGGGGAGCTGTTTTTT. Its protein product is CASSLGDYNTGELFF.

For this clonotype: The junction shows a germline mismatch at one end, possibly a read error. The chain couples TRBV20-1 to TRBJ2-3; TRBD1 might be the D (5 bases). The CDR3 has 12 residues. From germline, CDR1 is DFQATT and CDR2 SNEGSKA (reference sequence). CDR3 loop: CSARVTADAPCF. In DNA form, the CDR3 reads TGCAGTGCTAGAGTGACAGCAGATGCGCCGTGTTTT.

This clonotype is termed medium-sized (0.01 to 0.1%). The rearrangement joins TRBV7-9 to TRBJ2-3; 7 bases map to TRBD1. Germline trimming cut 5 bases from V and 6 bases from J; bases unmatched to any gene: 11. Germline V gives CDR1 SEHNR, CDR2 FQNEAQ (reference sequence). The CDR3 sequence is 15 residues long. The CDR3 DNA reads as TGTGCCAGCAGCCCTGGACAGGTTGGGGTCGATACGCAGTATTTT. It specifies CASSPGQVGVDTQYF. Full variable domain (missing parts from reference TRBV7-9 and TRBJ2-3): DTGVSQNPRHKITKRGQNVTFRCDPISEHNRLYWYRQTLGQGPEFLTYFQNEAQLEKSRLLSDRFSAERPKGSFSTLEIQRTEQGDSAMYLCASSPGQVGVDTQYFGPGTRLTVL.

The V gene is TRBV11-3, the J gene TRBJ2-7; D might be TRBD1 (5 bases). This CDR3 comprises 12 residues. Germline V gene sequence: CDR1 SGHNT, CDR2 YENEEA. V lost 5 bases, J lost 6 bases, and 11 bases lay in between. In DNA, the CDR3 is TGTGCCAGCAGCGCCGACAGCGCCGAGCAGTACTTC. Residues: CASSADSAEQYF.

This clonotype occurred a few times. The CDR3 loop is CASIPGTGGFSNYGYTF. The CDR3 DNA is TGTGCCAGCATACCGGGGACAGGGGGCTTCTCTAACTATGGCTACACCTTC. The rearrangement links TRBV6-1 to TRBJ1-2, with 12 bases identical to TRBD1. CDR3 size: 17 residues. Germline V gene lookup returns CDR1 MNHNS and CDR2 SASEGT. With 7 bases clipped from V and 0 bases from J, the junction kept 9 bases outside the gene matches.

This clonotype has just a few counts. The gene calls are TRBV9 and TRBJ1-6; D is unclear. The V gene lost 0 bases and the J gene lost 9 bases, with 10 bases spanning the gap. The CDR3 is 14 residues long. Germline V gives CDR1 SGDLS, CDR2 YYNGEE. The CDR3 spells CASSVEGSRSPLHF. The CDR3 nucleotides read TGTGCCAGCAGCGTAGAAGGGTCCCGTTCACCCCTCCACTTT.

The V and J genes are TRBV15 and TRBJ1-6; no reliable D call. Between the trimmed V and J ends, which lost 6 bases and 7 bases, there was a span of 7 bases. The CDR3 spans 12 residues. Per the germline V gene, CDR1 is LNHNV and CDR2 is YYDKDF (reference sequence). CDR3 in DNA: TGTGCCACCAGTCTTAGCAATTCACCCCTCCACTTT. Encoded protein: CATSLSNSPLHF.

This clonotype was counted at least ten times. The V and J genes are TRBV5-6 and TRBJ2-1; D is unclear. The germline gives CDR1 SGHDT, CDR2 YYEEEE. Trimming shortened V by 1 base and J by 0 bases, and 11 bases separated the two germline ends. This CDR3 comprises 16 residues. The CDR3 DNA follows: TGTGCCAGCAGCTTGTTACTATCAAGCTCCTACAATGAGCAGTTCTTC. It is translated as CASSLLLSSSYNEQFF.

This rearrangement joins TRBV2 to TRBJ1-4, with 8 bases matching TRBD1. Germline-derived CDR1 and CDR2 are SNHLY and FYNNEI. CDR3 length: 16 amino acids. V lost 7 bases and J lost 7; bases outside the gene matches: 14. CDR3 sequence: CASTRRTGLGGEKLFF. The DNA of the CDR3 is TGTGCCAGCACCCGTAGGACAGGGCTCGGTGGTGAAAAACTGTTTTTT.

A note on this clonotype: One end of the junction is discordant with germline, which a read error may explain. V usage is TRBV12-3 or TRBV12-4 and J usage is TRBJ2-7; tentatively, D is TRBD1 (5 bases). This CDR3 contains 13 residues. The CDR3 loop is CARSLQDSYEQYF. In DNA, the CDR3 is TGTGCCCGCAGTTTACAGGACTCCTACGAGCAGTACTTC.